This TCR beta chain appears in the sequencing data of a study of neurological immune-mediated disorders. Via MiXCR, TCRdb re-called the 5' RACE reads, giving one row per CDR3 protein. This sample has about 37,000 distinct CDR3 sequences, with under 14% found just once. Trimming removed 6 bases at V and 0 bases at J, with 12 bases between. Germline values: CDR1 MNHNY, CDR2 SVGAGI (reference sequence). The CDR3 has 15 amino acids. In this sample, this clonotype turned up many times. The sample consisted of CD4+ T cells from blood. This TCR was sampled from a woman in her 30s with HTLV-1-associated myelopathy (HAM/TSP). The gene calls are TRBV6-6 and TRBJ2-1; D ambiguous. The CDR3 sequence: CASRPGPSSYNEQFF. In DNA, the CDR3 is TGTGCCAGCAGGCCGGGCCCGAGCTCCTACAATGAGCAGTTCTTC.